This T cell receptor beta chain appears in the sequencing data of a study of response to subunit inactivated influenza vaccine. Notes on this clonotype: Its ends do not fully match the called genes, so a read error is possible.

CDR1 is SQVTM and CDR2 is ANQGSEA in the germline V gene. The CDR3 extends over 10 amino acids. TCRdb re-derived calls from the RT-PCR reads in MiXCR, one entry per CDR3 protein. The table records about 540,000 distinct CDR3 sequences, roughly a quarter of them present only once. These same data were also listed under a study on T cells expressing NK-cell markers. That work adds: TCR beta libraries carry UMIs added by 5'RACE template switching.

This specimen was CD4+ T cells sorted from PBMCs, taken 11 to 12 days after vaccination. This clonotype originated in a man between 45 and 60 years old who received an inactivated influenza vaccine. V gene TRBV29-1 combines with J gene TRBJ2-3; D is ambiguous. The DNA for the CDR3 is TGCAGCGTCAGGTTAAATACGCGGTATTTT. It codes for CSVRLNTRYF.